Presented here are 31 T cell receptor beta chains from one specimen sequenced in a study of T cell changes during pregnancy in multiple sclerosis. Assay: immunoSEQ multiplex PCR; the TCRdb copy retains only in-frame clones and omits some. The table records about 44,000 clones, around 96% of them present only once. The specimen comprised peripheral blood, sampled in the second trimester of pregnancy. The receptor set was obtained from a female donor with multiple sclerosis, enrolled in a pregnancy study.

CDR3 residues: CASSLSRMNTEAFF. The CDR3 DNA sequence: TGTGCCAGCAGTTTATCCAGGATGAACACTGAAGCTTTCTTT. The chain joins TRBV28 to TRBJ1-1; the D is unclear. Trimming took 1 base from V and 0 from J, leaving 6 bases between them. This CDR3 is 14 amino acids long. Germline CDR1 MDHEN, CDR2 SYDVKM.

J is TRBJ2-7 and V is TRBV5-8; D possibly corresponds to TRBD1 (7 bases). Germline CDR1 and CDR2: SGHTS and YDEGEE. This CDR3 is built from 15 residues. The ends were cut back, 4 bases at V and 0 bases at J, with 14 bases in the middle. The chain's CDR3 is CASSRGPGGSYEQYF. The CDR3 nucleotides read TGTGCCAGCAGCCGGGGGCCAGGGGGCTCCTACGAGCAGTACTTC. The full variable domain, its missing parts supplied by reference TRBV5-8 and TRBJ2-7, is EAGVTQSPTHLIKTRGQQATLRCSPISGHTSVYWYQQALGLGLQFLLWYDEGEERNRGNFPPRFSGRQFPNYSSELNVNALELEDSALYLCASSRGPGGSYEQYFGPGTRLTVT.

This chain joins TRBV4-2 and TRBJ2-5, with D possibly being TRBD2 (6 bases). Germline V lookup: CDR1 LGHNA, CDR2 YNFKEQ. Trimming removed 2 bases from V and 5 bases from J, with 18 bases in between. This CDR3 comprises 16 residues. The CDR3: CASSQSGGTPRETQYF. The CDR3 nucleotides are TGTGCCAGCAGCCAATCCGGAGGGACCCCGCGGGAGACCCAGTACTTC.

The V call is TRBV5-1, the J call TRBJ2-3; TRBD1 aligns across 9 bases. Germline lookup yields CDR1 SGHRS and CDR2 YFSETQ. V trimming: 4 bases; J trimming: 3 bases; junction bases outside the gene matches: 9. CDR3 length: 16 amino acids. CDR3 amino acids: CASSLWGQGDTDTQYF. CDR3 bases: TGCGCCAGCAGCCTATGGGGACAGGGAGATACAGATACGCAGTATTTT. Variable domain in full (rest from reference TRBV5-1 and TRBJ2-3): KAGVTQTPRYLIKTRGQQVTLSCSPISGHRSVSWYQQTPGQGLQFLFEYFSETQRNKGNFPGRFSGRQFSNSRSEMNVSTLELGDSALYLCASSLWGQGDTDTQYFGPGTRLTVL.

This sequence joins TRBV9 and TRBJ2-5; 9 bases map to TRBD2. Looked up from germline, CDR1 is SGDLS and CDR2 is YYNGEE. The CDR3 length is 16 residues. Unmatched junction bases numbered 5, after V lost 0 bases and J lost 2 bases. This CDR3 reads CASSVDAGGGQETQYF. Here the CDR3 DNA reads TGTGCCAGCAGCGTAGACGCGGGGGGGGGACAAGAGACCCAGTACTTC.

This rearrangement joins TRBV6-1 to TRBJ2-3; 8 bases line up with TRBD2. J gave up 4 bases and V 5 bases, and 8 bases lay outside the gene matches. The CDR3 length is 15 residues. Germline V gene data show CDR1 as MNHNS and CDR2 as SASEGT. CDR3 residues: CASSQWAGRADTQYF. CDR3 coding DNA: TGTGCCAGCAGTCAATGGGCCGGGAGGGCAGATACGCAGTATTTT.

This clone is a singleton in its sample. The V and J genes are TRBV4-2 and TRBJ2-2; 12 bases align to TRBD2. The CDR3 loop spans 17 amino acids. The V gene end was trimmed by 3 bases and the J gene end by 5 bases; junction bases not matched to a gene: 7. CDR1 is LGHNA and CDR2 is YNFKEQ in the germline V gene. CDR3 residues: CASSHGPSGGGTGELFF. CDR3 DNA: TGTGCCAGCAGCCACGGCCCTAGCGGGGGGGGGACCGGGGAGCTGTTTTTT.

This clone came up once. CDR3 region: CASSERTAQETQYF. CDR3 nucleotide sequence: TGCGCCAGCAGCGAAAGGACAGCACAAGAGACCCAGTACTTC. The chain links TRBV5-1 to TRBJ2-5, with a weak D call TRBD1 (6 bases). Germline V gene lookup returns CDR1 SGHRS and CDR2 YFSETQ. The CDR3 extends over 14 amino acids. V gave up 4 bases and J gave up 2 bases, with 12 bases separating them.

The CDR3 region is CASRQGPSNQPQHF. The CDR3 DNA is TGTGCCAGCAGACAGGGGCCTAGCAATCAGCCCCAGCATTTT. The chain joins TRBV6-5 to TRBJ1-5; the match to TRBD1 covers 7 bases. CDR3 length: 14 amino acids. Germline values: CDR1 MNHEY, CDR2 SVGAGI. V was pared by 6 bases and J by 0 bases, with 2 bases of the junction left unmatched.

The CDR3: CASSQLQGIGTEAFF. CDR3 DNA: TGCGCCAGCAGCCAGCTACAGGGAATCGGCACTGAAGCTTTCTTT. This chain connects TRBV4-1 to TRBJ1-1, with a possible D match to TRBD1 (6 bases). Germline V gives CDR1 MGHRA, CDR2 YSYEKL. The CDR3 spans 15 residues. The ends were cut back, 3 bases at V and 4 bases at J, with 15 bases in the middle.

The V call is TRBV5-1, the J call TRBJ1-2; 12 positions match TRBD1. V lost 3 bases to trimming and J lost 8 bases; unmatched junction nucleotides: 17. CDR1 is SGHRS, CDR2 YFSETQ, per germline. CDR3 size: 18 residues. The CDR3 nucleotides are TGCGCCAGCAGCTATCCGGCCGGGACAGGGGGCGCAAGGGGAGGCTACACCTTC. It encodes CASSYPAGTGGARGGYTF.

V usage is TRBV19 and J usage is TRBJ2-7; 11 nucleotides agree with TRBD2. The CDR3 runs to 18 residues. The ends lost 3 bases at V and 2 bases at J; junction bases unmatched: 12. Per germline, CDR1 LNHDA and CDR2 SQIVND (reference sequence). Here the CDR3 reads CASSIPVDWTSGPYEQYF. The DNA of the CDR3 is TGTGCCAGTAGTATTCCTGTGGACTGGACTAGCGGGCCCTACGAGCAGTACTTC.

The rearrangement joins TRBV10-3 to TRBJ2-2; 7 nucleotides line up with TRBD2. The germline V gene encodes CDR1 ENHRY and CDR2 SYGVKD. The length of the CDR3 is 14 residues. J lost 3 bases, V lost 6 bases, and 4 bases had no gene match. The CDR3 bases are TGTGCCATCAGGACTAGCCGCGACACCGGGGAGCTGTTTTTT. This translates into CAIRTSRDTGELFF.

As regards this clone: The junction shows a germline mismatch at one end, possibly a read error. The V call is TRBV2, the J call TRBJ2-7, with a weak D call TRBD2 (7 bases). CDR3 length: 15 residues. Per the germline V gene, CDR1 is SNHLY and CDR2 is FYNNEI. In nucleotides, the CDR3 is TGTGCCAGCTCTCCCCCGGGGGGCAGAGACTACGAGCGGTACTTC. Translating it yields CASSPPGGRDYERYF. Based on the CDR3 plus reference TRBV2 and TRBJ2-7, the full variable domain is EPEVTQTPSHQVTQMGQEVILRCVPISNHLYFYWYRQILGQKVEFLVSFYNNEISEKSEIFDDQFSVERPDGSNFTLKIRSTKLEDSAMYFCASSPPGGRDYERYFGPGTRLTVT.

The chain recombines TRBV30 with TRBJ2-7; 9 bases line up with TRBD1. With V trimmed by 0 bases and J by 5 bases, 8 bases remained unmatched. Germline V gene lookup returns CDR1 GTSNPN and CDR2 SVGIG (reference sequence). The CDR3 sequence is 15 residues long. The CDR3 sequence: CAWSVRRDRAHEQYF. CDR3 DNA: TGTGCCTGGAGTGTACGTCGGGACAGGGCCCACGAGCAGTACTTC. Complete variable domain (other parts from reference TRBV30 and TRBJ2-7): SQTIHQWPATLVQPVGSPLSLECTVEGTSNPNLYWYRQAAGRGLQLLFYSVGIGQISSEVPQNLSASRPQDRQFILSSKKLLLSDSGFYLCAWSVRRDRAHEQYFGPGTRLTVT.

The CDR3 DNA follows: TGTGCCAGCAGCTTAGAGACTAGCGGGATTGAGCAGTTCTTC. Protein: CASSLETSGIEQFF. The rearrangement uses TRBV7-8 and TRBJ2-1; TRBD2 aligns across 11 bases. J lost 9 bases, V lost 1 base, and 2 bases had no gene match. The length of the CDR3 is 14 residues. CDR1 SGHVS and CDR2 FQNEAQ come from the germline V gene.

The rearrangement joins TRBV7-2 to TRBJ2-7; 7 bases are a match to TRBD1. The CDR3 sequence is 14 residues long. Germline CDR1 SGHTA, CDR2 FQGNSA. Trimming removed 5 bases from V and 3 bases from J; junction bases left unmatched: 7. CDR3 DNA sequence: TGTGCCAGCAGCCCCGACAGGGCGTTCTACGAGCAGTACTTC. It translates to CASSPDRAFYEQYF. Together with reference TRBV7-2 and TRBJ2-7, the CDR3 gives the full variable domain: GAGVSQSPSNKVTEKGKDVELRCDPISGHTALYWYRQSLGQGLEFLIYFQGNSAPDKSGLPSDRFSAERTGGSVSTLTIQRTQQEDSAVYLCASSPDRAFYEQYFGPGTRLTVT.

The J gene is TRBJ1-5, the V gene TRBV7-8; D unclear. The germline V gene has CDR1 SGHVS and CDR2 FQNEAQ. The CDR3 is 13 residues long. Trimming shortened V by 1 base and J by 6 bases, and 7 bases separated the two germline ends. For the CDR3, the DNA is TGTGCCAGCAGCTTAGATGGGAGTCAGCCCCAGCATTTT. Translated: CASSLDGSQPQHF.

The gene calls are TRBV4-1 and TRBJ2-5, with 7 bases aligning to TRBD1. Germline V gene sequence: CDR1 MGHRA, CDR2 YSYEKL. This CDR3 has 14 amino acids. The junction had 8 bases not matched to a gene; V was cut back by 6 bases and J by 4 bases. CDR3 coding DNA: TGCGCCAGCAGTTACAGGGGCTCAGCAGAGACCCAGTACTTC. Translation: CASSYRGSAETQYF.

The chain carries TRBV5-5 and TRBJ1-5; D is unclear. V was cut by 3 bases and J by 3 bases, with 7 bases left in between. Germline loops: CDR1 SGHKS, CDR2 YYEKEE (reference sequence). This CDR3 spans 13 amino acids. This chain's CDR3 is CASSSDINQPQHF. In nucleotides, the CDR3 is TGTGCCAGCAGCTCAGACATCAATCAGCCCCAGCATTTT.

The V call is TRBV27, the J call TRBJ2-3; D is unresolved. V was clipped by 5 bases and J by 0 bases, with 15 bases between them. The CDR3 extends over 16 amino acids. From germline, CDR1 is MNHEY and CDR2 SMNVEV (reference sequence). The CDR3 region has the DNA TGTGCCAGCAGTCCCGTCTCTAGGCCCAGCACAGATACGCAGTATTTT. It translates to CASSPVSRPSTDTQYF.

The chain has TRBV11-2 and TRBJ2-6; TRBD1 agrees at 8 bases. This CDR3 has 18 residues. The V and J ends lost 5 bases and 0 bases, in that order; junction bases with no gene match: 9. Germline V gene lookup returns CDR1 SGHAT and CDR2 FQNNGV. In DNA form, the CDR3 reads TGTGCCAGCAGCGGACCGGGACAGGCCGCCTCTGGGGCCAACGTCCTGACTTTC. Its translation: CASSGPGQAASGANVLTF.

The J gene is TRBJ2-1, the V gene TRBV25-1; 12 nucleotides line up with TRBD2. V lost 6 bases, J lost 7 bases, and 7 bases stayed unmatched. Germline V gene sequence: CDR1 MGHDK, CDR2 SYGVNS. This CDR3 has 15 amino acids. The DNA for the CDR3 is TGTGCCAGCAGGTGGACTAGCGGGGCCTGGAATGAGCAGTTCTTC. Its protein product is CASRWTSGAWNEQFF.

The CDR3 is CASSEAPGMNTEAFF. CDR3 nucleotides: TGTGCCAGCAGTGAAGCTCCAGGGATGAACACTGAAGCTTTCTTT. V and J are TRBV2 and TRBJ1-1; TRBD1 is a possible D gene (5 bases). Deletions cut 0 bases from V and 0 bases from J, with 8 bases between. In germline, CDR1 is SNHLY, CDR2 FYNNEI. CDR3 length equals 15 residues.

The chain uses TRBV9 and TRBJ1-2, with 8 bases aligning to TRBD1. This CDR3 is 13 amino acids long. The V gene's germline CDR1 is SGDLS and CDR2 YYNGEE. J gave up 12 bases and V 2 bases, and 9 bases lay outside the gene matches. The CDR3 loop reads CASSVKVDRADTF. DNA of the CDR3: TGTGCCAGCAGCGTTAAGGTGGACAGGGCCGACACCTTC.

The chain has TRBV6-6 and TRBJ2-3, with D possibly being TRBD2 (5 bases). Germline V lookup: CDR1 MNHNY, CDR2 SVGAGI (reference sequence). The CDR3 totals 15 residues. The germline V and J ends were trimmed by 2 bases and 2 bases, with 11 bases remaining between them. CDR3 DNA: TGTGCCAGCAGTTACCCCACGGGGATCACAGATACGCAGTATTTT. Translated, it gives CASSYPTGITDTQYF.

This chain connects TRBV19 to TRBJ1-1; 9 bases line up with TRBD1. From germline, CDR1 is LNHDA and CDR2 SQIVND (reference sequence). This CDR3 is 13 amino acids long. The V and J ends lost 6 bases and 7 bases, in that order; junction bases with no gene match: 6. This CDR3 is CASRGTGSNEAFF. In DNA form, the CDR3 reads TGTGCCAGTAGAGGGACAGGGTCGAATGAAGCTTTCTTT. Supplemented by reference TRBV19 and TRBJ1-1, the full variable domain reads DGGITQSPKYLFRKEGQNVTLSCEQNLNHDAMYWYRQDPGQGLRLIYYSQIVNDFQKGDIAEGYSVSREKKESFPLTVTSAQKNPTAFYLCASRGTGSNEAFFGQGTRLTVV.

This chain uses TRBV5-1 with TRBJ1-2; D unclear. Germline V CDR1 and CDR2: SGHRS, YFSETQ. CDR3 length equals 14 residues. Trimming took off 0 bases at V and 8 bases at J, with 14 bases between the two ends. The CDR3 here is CASSLGGEFRGYTF. In DNA, the CDR3 is TGCGCCAGCAGCTTGGGCGGGGAGTTCAGAGGCTACACCTTC.

The chain joins TRBV6-6 to TRBJ2-5, with TRBD1 identical over 9 bases. Germline V gene data show CDR1 as MNHNY and CDR2 as SVGAGI (reference sequence). The V and J ends lost 2 bases and 4 bases, in that order; junction bases with no gene match: 8. The CDR3 runs to 16 residues. CDR3 sequence reads: CASSYLGTGKRETQYF. In DNA, the CDR3 is TGTGCCAGCAGTTACCTCGGGACAGGGAAAAGAGAGACCCAGTACTTC.

A remark on this clone: The junction departs from germline at one end; a sequencing error may be responsible. The CDR3 here is CAGSQDWDRGYSNQPQHF. In DNA, the CDR3 is TGCGCCGGCAGCCAAGATTGGGACAGGGGTTATAGCAATCAGCCCCAGCATTTT. The chain recombines TRBV4-3 with TRBJ1-5, with 10 bases lining up with TRBD1. The CDR3 is 18 amino acids. Looked up from germline, CDR1 is LGHNA and CDR2 is YSLEER.

The rearrangement links TRBV28 to TRBJ2-7; D is perhaps TRBD1 (6 bases). V lost 5 bases and J lost 2, with 13 bases in between. This CDR3 spans 14 amino acids. CDR1 and CDR2 from the germline V gene are MDHEN and SYDVKM. CDR3 sequence (DNA): TGTGCCAGCAGTCTCAGACAGGCAACCTACGAGCAGTACTTC. It translates to CASSLRQATYEQYF.